A single sample is the source of the 27 T cell receptor beta chains below, sequenced in a study of blood T cells in healthy people across ages (dated by TCRdb to about 2015). The method was 5' RACE. The listed sequencing device is Illumina HiSeq 2500. The second PCR ran for about 6 to 12 cycles and used a J-beta primer mix along with a sample-barcoded 5' primer. In TCRdb, the public reads were trimmed at Q25 with fastp and aligned with MiXCR, with productive beta chains retained. Merged by CDR3 protein, the rows form single entries marked with the most common genes and DNA. The sample contains 270,000 or so distinct CDR3 sequences, about 25% of them found a single time. Of the sample, 25% to 35% falls within the top ten clones. Specimen: blood. The receptors here all came from a woman in her sixties or seventies in good health.

The chain is built from TRBV5-6 and TRBJ1-2; D unclear. Germline assignment: CDR1 SGHDT and CDR2 YYEEEE. CDR3 size: 14 residues. V was cut by 0 bases and J by 2 bases, with 8 bases left in between. CDR3 amino acids: CASSLARRNYGYTF. CDR3 bases: TGTGCCAGCAGCTTGGCCCGGAGGAACTATGGCTACACCTTC. Full variable domain (missing parts from reference TRBV5-6 and TRBJ1-2): DAGVTQSPTHLIKTRGQQVTLRCSPKSGHDTVSWYQQALGQGPQFIFQYYEEEERQRGNFPDRFSGHQFPNYSSELNVNALLLGDSALYLCASSLARRNYGYTFGSGTRLTVV.

This chain joins TRBV7-2 and TRBJ1-2; D unclear. This CDR3 has 13 residues. The germline V and J ends were trimmed by 5 bases and 3 bases, with 10 bases remaining between them. CDR1 is SGHTA, CDR2 FQGNSA, per germline. This CDR3 reads CASSTLNHYGYTF. In nucleotides, the CDR3 is TGTGCCAGCAGCACACTGAACCACTATGGCTACACCTTC.

V is TRBV5-1 and J is TRBJ2-5; TRBD2 might be the D (5 bases). Matching the DNA end better, TRBJ2-7 makes the J call doubtful. The CDR3 loop spans 15 amino acids. Germline CDR1 SGHRS, CDR2 YFSETQ. The CDR3 region is CASSLASGIPYEQYF. For the CDR3, the DNA is TGCGCCAGCAGCTTGGCCTCGGGAATCCCCTACGAGCAGTACTTC.

The rearrangement joins TRBV3-1 to TRBJ1-5, with 7 bases identical to TRBD1. This CDR3 has 15 residues. Germline V gene data show CDR1 as LGHDT and CDR2 as YNNKEL (reference sequence). J was trimmed by 0 bases and V by 5 bases; bases with no gene match: 4. The CDR3 DNA is TGTGCCAGCAGCGACCAGGGGGATAGCAATCAGCCCCAGCATTTT. It is translated as CASSDQGDSNQPQHF.

Notes on this clonotype: An end of the junction does not agree with germline; a read error may underlie this. The chain couples TRBV6-5 to TRBJ2-7, with 9 bases aligning to TRBD2. Germline-derived CDR1 and CDR2 are MNHEY and SVGAGI. The CDR3 has 16 residues. DNA of the CDR3: TGCGCCAGCAGTTACTCGGGGAGCGGGAGGCTTACGAAGGAGTACTTC. Translation: CASSYSGSGRLTKEYF.

This clonotype was seen ten or more times. The chain carries TRBV5-1 and TRBJ2-1; TRBD1 matches 7 bases. The CDR3 covers 15 residues. The V segment lost 0 bases and the J segment 6 bases; nucleotides outside the gene matches: 6. Germline V lookup: CDR1 SGHRS, CDR2 YFSETQ. CDR3 DNA: TGCGCCAGCAGCTTGGCCAATACAGGGGTCAATGAGCAGTTCTTC. Protein: CASSLANTGVNEQFF.

The rearrangement uses TRBV7-8 and TRBJ2-3, with TRBD2 matching over 9 bases. CDR1 is SGHVS, CDR2 FQNEAQ, per germline. This CDR3 region has 15 residues. After removal of 8 bases from V and 4 bases from J, the junction contained 10 bases not matched to a gene. This CDR3 reads CASGDSGSEADTQYF. For the CDR3, the DNA is TGTGCCAGCGGCGATAGCGGGAGCGAGGCAGATACGCAGTATTTT.

To note about this clonotype: Being one base from a much bigger clone, this may be a read error. The chain recombines TRBV5-1 with TRBJ2-1, with 7 bases lining up with TRBD2. CDR3 length equals 16 residues. Per germline, CDR1 SGHRS and CDR2 YFSETQ. The CDR3 DNA sequence: TGCGTCAGCGCATCCGGGATTTCTAGCGGCTACAATGAGCAGTTCTTC. This codes for CVSASGISSGYNEQFF.

The table lists this clonotype with a few counts. The chain uses TRBV28 and TRBJ2-5; tentatively, D is TRBD2 (5 bases). Germline V gene lookup returns CDR1 MDHEN and CDR2 SYDVKM. The CDR3 has 15 amino acids. Trimming took off 6 bases at V and 2 bases at J, with 16 bases between the two ends. The CDR3 loop reads CASSLRGRKQETQYF. The CDR3 coding sequence is TGTGCCAGCAGCCTCAGAGGGCGGAAACAAGAGACCCAGTACTTC.

The chain links TRBV12-3 or TRBV12-4 to TRBJ2-5, with TRBD2 matching over 11 bases. The J call is uncertain, as TRBJ2-1 better fits the DNA end. The CDR3 is made up of 17 amino acids. CDR3 sequence: CASSPSGTSGRRGEQFF. CDR3 nucleotide sequence: TGTGCCAGCAGTCCCTCCGGGACTAGCGGCCGTCGGGGTGAGCAGTTCTTC.

The table lists this clonotype with many counts. This rearrangement joins TRBV29-1 to TRBJ2-5; D gene uncertain. Between the trimmed V and J ends, which lost 2 bases and 1 base, there was a span of 5 bases. Germline assignment: CDR1 SQVTM and CDR2 ANQGSEA. This CDR3 region has 12 residues. The CDR3 region is CSVEPFQETQYF. CDR3 DNA sequence: TGCAGCGTTGAACCCTTCCAAGAGACCCAGTACTTC.

This chain uses TRBV7-3 with TRBJ2-1; 12 positions match TRBD1. The V and J ends lost 5 bases and 13 bases, in that order; junction bases with no gene match: 6. CDR3 length equals 13 residues. Germline V gene data show CDR1 as SGHTA and CDR2 as FQGTGA. For the CDR3, the DNA is TGTGCCAGCAGCCCCCGGGACAGGGGGCAACAGTTCTTC. Amino acids: CASSPRDRGQQFF. The whole variable domain, filled in from reference TRBV7-3 and TRBJ2-1, reads GAGVSQTPSNKVTEKGKYVELRCDPISGHTALYWYRQSLGQGPEFLIYFQGTGAADDSGLPNDRFFAVRPEGSVSTLKIQRTERGDSAVYLCASSPRDRGQQFFGPGTRLTVL.

The chain carries TRBV12-3 or TRBV12-4 and TRBJ2-1; 9 bases are a match to TRBD1. The J call is doubtful: the DNA matches TRBJ2-7 better. The CDR3 is 13 amino acids. This CDR3 reads CAHPDRGTYEQYF. CDR3 nucleotide sequence: TGTGCTCACCCTGACAGGGGGACGTACGAGCAGTACTTC.

The sample holds a few counts of this clonotype. The chain couples TRBV7-7 to TRBJ2-1; D is possibly TRBD1 or TRBD2 (5 bases each). The end of the DNA fits TRBJ2-5 better, so the J call may be wrong. CDR1 and CDR2 (germline): SSHAT, FNYEAQ (reference sequence). The CDR3 length is 14 residues. CDR3 loop: CASSLAWDLRTQYF. CDR3 DNA sequence: TGTGCTAGTAGCTTAGCCTGGGACCTGCGGACCCAGTACTTC.

This clonotype was detected a few times. This chain uses TRBV20-1 with TRBJ2-7, with 7 nucleotides matching TRBD2. V gave up 0 bases and J gave up 0 bases; unmatched junction bases: 5. This CDR3 comprises 15 residues. Germline assignment: CDR1 DFQATT and CDR2 SNEGSKA (reference sequence). In DNA form, the CDR3 reads TGCAGTGCTAGAGATCGTGCTAGCGGCTCCTACGAGCAGTACTTC. This encodes CSARDRASGSYEQYF.

The sample holds a few counts of this clonotype. This chain joins TRBV6-5 and TRBJ2-3; TRBD2 agrees at 8 bases. Germline V gives CDR1 MNHEY, CDR2 SVGAGI. The CDR3 sequence is 15 residues long. The V gene end was trimmed by 6 bases and the J gene end by 0 bases; junction bases not matched to a gene: 5. The CDR3 DNA reads as TGTGCCAGCAGCCGTAGCGGGAAGAGCACAGATACGCAGTATTTT. The encoded protein is CASSRSGKSTDTQYF.

This clonotype has only a few counts. The CDR3 region is CAISEPSSGNSYEQYF. As DNA, the CDR3 is TGTGCCATCAGTGAGCCGTCCTCAGGGAACTCCTACGAGCAGTACTTC. The genes are TRBV10-3 and TRBJ2-7, with a weak D call TRBD1 (5 bases). Germline CDR1 is ENHRY and CDR2 is SYGVKD. This CDR3 is built from 16 residues. The V gene lost 2 bases and the J gene lost 0 bases, with 14 bases spanning the gap.

This clonotype has more than one count but fewer than ten. Germline and junction disagree at one end, which may indicate a read error. The rearrangement joins TRBV7-2 to TRBJ1-6; tentative D call: TRBD1 (6 bases). Germline CDR1 reads SGHTA; CDR2 reads FQGNSA. The CDR3 is 15 amino acids. CDR3 DNA sequence: TGTGCCAGCAGCTTACGGGGGCAAAAGGATTCACCCCTCTACTTT. This translates into CASSLRGQKDSPLYF.

This rearrangement joins TRBV7-9 to TRBJ2-6; the D is unclear. CDR1 and CDR2 (germline): SEHNR, FQNEAQ (reference sequence). Trimming removed 1 base from V and 0 bases from J, with 7 bases in between. This CDR3 region has 16 residues. The CDR3 here is CASSLGSGSGANVLTF. The CDR3 nucleotides are TGTGCCAGCAGCTTAGGCTCCGGCTCTGGGGCCAACGTCCTGACTTTC.

This clonotype showed up just a few times. The V and J genes are TRBV6-2 or TRBV6-3 and TRBJ2-7; D unresolved. The better agreement between TRBJ2-1 and the DNA end casts doubt on the J call. Germline CDR1 is MNHEY and CDR2 is SVGEGT. The CDR3 totals 12 residues. In DNA, the CDR3 is TGTGCCAGCACCAAGATCCCCAATGAGCAGTTCTTC. Translation: CASTKIPNEQFF.

This clonotype was seen repeatedly, ten times or more. The genes are TRBV28 and TRBJ1-1; D call uncertain. CDR1 MDHEN and CDR2 SYDVKM come from the germline V gene. The CDR3 covers 13 residues. Deletions cut 2 bases from V and 5 bases from J, with 9 bases between. CDR3 coding DNA: TGTGCCAGCAGTTTAGAAGGGAGGACTGAAGCTTTCTTT. It translates to CASSLEGRTEAFF.

The rearrangement joins TRBV20-1 to TRBJ1-6; D ambiguous. V dropped 1 base and J dropped 7 bases, with 14 bases sitting between them. Germline CDR1 reads DFQATT; CDR2 reads SNEGSKA (reference sequence). The CDR3 runs 15 residues. CDR3 sequence (DNA): TGCAGTGCTAGAGTTCCCGGCCGGGCAAATTCACCCCTCCACTTT. Protein sequence: CSARVPGRANSPLHF.

This clonotype was recorded many times. The chain links TRBV29-1 to TRBJ2-1, with a tentative D call TRBD1 (5 bases). The CDR3 sequence is 15 residues long. Germline lookup yields CDR1 SQVTM and CDR2 ANQGSEA. V lost 3 bases and J lost 2, with 14 bases in between. The CDR3 DNA reads as TGCAGCGTTGATCCCCAGGGCAGAGCCTACAATGAGCAGTTCTTC. Encoded protein: CSVDPQGRAYNEQFF.

This clonotype was seen more than once but under ten times. The chain recombines TRBV4-2 with TRBJ2-3; D may be TRBD1 (6 bases). This CDR3 spans 17 amino acids. The V and J ends lost 1 base and 3 bases respectively, with 17 bases between them. The germline CDR1 and CDR2 sequences are LGHNA and YNFKEQ. The CDR3 DNA is TGTGCCAGCAGCCAAGTACAGTTCAGGGGCGAGACAGATACGCAGTATTTT. Its translation is CASSQVQFRGETDTQYF.

Here the CDR3 reads CASSWRQGDYGYTF. The CDR3 DNA sequence: TGTGCCAGCAGCTGGCGACAGGGCGACTATGGCTACACCTTC. The V and J genes are TRBV12-3 or TRBV12-4 and TRBJ1-2; 7 bases agree with TRBD1. Trimming removed 6 bases from V and 3 bases from J; junction bases left unmatched: 7. The CDR3 is made up of 14 amino acids.

This clonotype was seen a few times. The chain has TRBV7-2 and TRBJ2-5; D is possibly TRBD1 (6 bases). Germline assignment: CDR1 SGHTA and CDR2 FQGNSA. Trimming removed 6 bases at V and 2 bases at J, with 10 bases between. This CDR3 region has 13 residues. This chain's CDR3 is CASRKGQQETQYF. The CDR3 coding sequence is TGTGCCAGCAGGAAAGGACAGCAAGAGACCCAGTACTTC. The entire variable domain, with the rest obtained from reference TRBV7-2 and TRBJ2-5, is as follows: GAGVSQSPSNKVTEKGKDVELRCDPISGHTALYWYRQSLGQGLEFLIYFQGNSAPDKSGLPSDRFSAERTGGSVSTLTIQRTQQEDSAVYLCASRKGQQETQYFGPGTRLLVL.

The J gene is TRBJ2-7, the V gene TRBV20-1; D perhaps matches TRBD2 (6 bases). Germline CDR1 DFQATT, CDR2 SNEGSKA (reference sequence). This CDR3 has 12 residues. V was trimmed by 3 bases and J by 1 base, leaving 7 bases between them. The CDR3: CSASGTSYEQYF. The CDR3 bases are TGCAGTGCTAGTGGGACTTCCTACGAGCAGTACTTC.